The 28 T cell receptor beta chains in this list originate from one sample, sequenced in a study of T cell changes during pregnancy in multiple sclerosis. Generated by immunoSEQ multiplex PCR, the TCRdb table keeps only in-frame clones and is missing some. The data hold tens of thousands of clones, with 75% to 95% observed a single time. Sequences were derived from peripheral blood, sampled before pregnancy. Receptor source: a female donor with multiple sclerosis, enrolled in a pregnancy study.

The chain recombines TRBV7-3 with TRBJ2-2; TRBD2 matches 10 bases. CDR1 and CDR2 (germline): SGHTA, FQGTGA. J was trimmed by 4 bases and V by 5 bases; bases with no gene match: 7. This CDR3 has 16 residues. This CDR3 reads CASSSSGGFTTGELFF. The DNA of the CDR3 is TGTGCCAGCAGCAGTAGCGGGGGGTTTACCACCGGGGAGCTGTTTTTT.

The chain employs TRBV2 and TRBJ1-2; TRBD1 might be the D (6 bases). Per the germline V gene, CDR1 is SNHLY and CDR2 is FYNNEI. V lost 5 bases, J lost 4 bases, and 14 bases lay in between. CDR3 length: 14 residues. The CDR3: CASSRQATTYGYTF. The CDR3 nucleotides are TGTGCCAGCAGTCGACAGGCCACCACCTATGGCTACACCTTC.

This chain joins TRBV10-3 and TRBJ1-4; TRBD1 matches 8 bases. Germline assignment: CDR1 ENHRY and CDR2 SYGVKD. The CDR3 extends over 14 amino acids. J lost 6 bases, V lost 6 bases, and 6 bases had no gene match. The CDR3 region is CAISHRGKDEKLFF. Here the CDR3 DNA reads TGTGCCATCAGCCACAGGGGGAAGGATGAAAAACTGTTTTTT.

This chain links TRBV2 with TRBJ2-5; D is perhaps TRBD2 (6 bases). Germline values: CDR1 SNHLY, CDR2 FYNNEI. The V gene lost 6 bases and the J gene lost 1 base, with 15 bases spanning the gap. CDR3 size: 15 residues. The CDR3 reads CASSQARDSQETQYF. Written as DNA, the CDR3 is TGTGCCAGCAGCCAAGCCCGGGACTCCCAAGAGACCCAGTACTTC.

The rearrangement links TRBV6-5 to TRBJ1-1; D is unresolved. The germline V gene has CDR1 MNHEY and CDR2 SVGAGI. V was trimmed by 6 bases and J by 5 bases, leaving 13 bases between them. CDR3 length equals 13 residues. CDR3 protein: CASSQRRVTEAFF. The CDR3 nucleotides are TGTGCCAGCAGCCAAAGGCGGGTAACTGAAGCTTTCTTT.

The V gene is TRBV4-1, the J gene TRBJ2-7, with TRBD2 matching 9 bases. The ends lost 2 bases at V and 2 bases at J; junction bases unmatched: 7. Per the germline V gene, CDR1 is MGHRA and CDR2 is YSYEKL. This CDR3 is 16 amino acids long. Written as DNA, the CDR3 is TGCGCCAGCAGCCAAAGTGCTAGCGGGGCTACCTACGAGCAGTACTTC. Protein sequence: CASSQSASGATYEQYF.

The gene calls are TRBV6-4 and TRBJ2-1; 8 bases fit TRBD2. V was pared by 6 bases and J by 2 bases, with 0 bases of the junction left unmatched. Germline V gene lookup returns CDR1 MRHNA and CDR2 SNTAGT. This CDR3 contains 13 residues. Here the CDR3 reads CASSGGAYNEQFF. The CDR3 nucleotides are TGTGCCAGCAGCGGGGGGGCCTACAATGAGCAGTTCTTC.

The chain combines TRBV15 with TRBJ2-5; 12 nucleotides agree with TRBD2. Germline loops: CDR1 LNHNV, CDR2 YYDKDF (reference sequence). This CDR3 has 18 residues. The V gene end was trimmed by 0 bases and the J gene end by 4 bases; junction bases not matched to a gene: 9. CDR3 bases: TGTGCCACCAGCAGAGATTCCCCACTAGCGGGGGGAGGAGAGACCCAGTACTTC. Its translation: CATSRDSPLAGGGETQYF. The full variable domain, in which reference TRBV15 and TRBJ2-5 provide the parts outside the CDR3, is DAMVIQNPRYQVTQFGKPVTLSCSQTLNHNVMYWYQQKSSQAPKLLFHYYDKDFNNEADTPDNFQSRRPNTSFCFLDIRSPGLGDTAMYLCATSRDSPLAGGGETQYFGPGTRLLVL.

This chain links TRBV5-4 with TRBJ2-7; a possible D gene is TRBD1 (6 bases). CDR1 is SGHNT and CDR2 is YYREEE in the germline V gene (reference sequence). The V and J ends lost 4 bases and 2 bases respectively, with 16 bases between them. This CDR3 has 15 residues. The DNA of the CDR3 is TGTGCCAGCAGCCCAAGTTGGAACAGGGCCTACGAGCAGTACTTC. It encodes CASSPSWNRAYEQYF.

J is TRBJ2-3 and V is TRBV6-4; 14 bases line up with TRBD2. CDR3 size: 16 residues. Germline trimming cut 5 bases from V and 4 bases from J; bases unmatched to any gene: 5. Germline CDR1 MRHNA, CDR2 SNTAGT. The CDR3 DNA follows: TGTGCCAGCAGTCTCTCGACTAGCGGGGGGGCAGATACGCAGTATTTT. It yields the protein CASSLSTSGGADTQYF.

This sequence joins TRBV7-2 and TRBJ1-2; tentative D call: TRBD1 (6 bases). The CDR3 covers 15 residues. Germline assignment: CDR1 SGHTA and CDR2 FQGNSA. Deletions cut 5 bases from V and 4 bases from J, with 17 bases between. The CDR3 sequence is CASSVARGQFYGYTF. The CDR3 bases are TGTGCCAGCAGCGTTGCTCGGGGACAATTCTATGGCTACACCTTC.

This clone is a singleton in its sample. This sequence joins TRBV6-6 and TRBJ1-2, with D possibly matching TRBD1 (6 bases). This CDR3 spans 13 amino acids. CDR1 is MNHNY and CDR2 is SVGAGI in the germline V gene (reference sequence). The V end lost 4 bases, the J end lost 5 bases, and 11 bases lay between the germline ends. The CDR3, as DNA: TGTGCCAGCAGTTCAGGGGCCAGTTATGGCTACACCTTC. Residues: CASSSGASYGYTF.

V and J are TRBV7-9 and TRBJ1-1, with D uncertain. Germline CDR1 is SEHNR and CDR2 is FQNEAQ (reference sequence). V gave up 5 bases and J gave up 1 base, with 11 bases separating them. CDR3 length equals 14 residues. Written as DNA, the CDR3 is TGTGCCAGCAGCGCGGGGAGCGAGAACACTGAAGCTTTCTTT. Translation: CASSAGSENTEAFF.

The chain recombines TRBV5-1 with TRBJ2-2; D possibly corresponds to TRBD2 (5 bases). Germline V gene sequence: CDR1 SGHRS, CDR2 YFSETQ. CDR3 size: 15 residues. The V gene lost 0 bases and the J gene lost 4 bases, with 10 bases spanning the gap. The CDR3 here is CASSLAEGSTGELFF. The CDR3 nucleotides are TGCGCCAGCAGCTTGGCCGAGGGCTCCACCGGGGAGCTGTTTTTT.

The CDR3 DNA reads as TGTGCCAGCAGTTGGGACAGGGGGAACAATGAGCAGTTCTTC. Protein sequence: CASSWDRGNNEQFF. The chain is built from TRBV27 and TRBJ2-1; 11 bases line up with TRBD1. This CDR3 spans 14 amino acids. With 4 bases clipped from V and 5 bases from J, the junction kept 1 base outside the gene matches. Germline V lookup: CDR1 MNHEY, CDR2 SMNVEV (reference sequence).

J is TRBJ1-3 and V is TRBV10-2; TRBD1 is a possible D gene (5 bases). The V end was cut by 6 bases, the J end by 0 bases, with 15 bases between. CDR1 is WSHSY, CDR2 SAAADI, per germline. The CDR3 is 16 residues long. The CDR3 sequence is CASSEVTAFSGNTIYF. CDR3 nucleotides: TGCGCCAGCAGCGAGGTGACAGCCTTCTCTGGAAACACCATATATTTT.

This sequence joins TRBV18 and TRBJ1-6; no firm D call. Trimming left V 1 base short and J 6 bases short, with 10 bases between. This CDR3 is 15 amino acids long. Germline CDR1 and CDR2: KGHSH and LQKENI. CDR3 in DNA: TGTGCCAGCTCACCACAGCAATCCCTTAATTCACCCCTCCACTTT. It is translated as CASSPQQSLNSPLHF.

The chain links TRBV7-8 to TRBJ1-4; D remains unclear. V lost 1 base and J lost 8, with 8 bases in between. The germline CDR1 and CDR2 sequences are SGHVS and FQNEAQ. The CDR3 has 13 amino acids. DNA of the CDR3: TGTGCCAGCAGCTTAGTGGTCGGGGAAAAACTGTTTTTT. Its translation is CASSLVVGEKLFF.

V and J are TRBV7-6 and TRBJ1-1, with a weak D call TRBD1 (6 bases). Germline CDR1 is SGHVS and CDR2 is FNYEAQ. This CDR3 region has 14 residues. V dropped 2 bases and J dropped 5 bases, with 12 bases sitting between them. CDR3 in amino acids: CASSLWAGETEAFF. The CDR3 nucleotides read TGTGCCAGCAGCTTATGGGCAGGGGAGACTGAAGCTTTCTTT.

The chain carries TRBV9 and TRBJ2-3; possibly TRBD2 for D (5 bases). Germline V CDR1 and CDR2: SGDLS, YYNGEE. The V end was cut by 0 bases, the J end by 3 bases, with 17 bases between. The CDR3 has 17 residues. The CDR3 region is CASSVGGRSRRTDTQYF. DNA of the CDR3: TGTGCCAGCAGCGTAGGGGGTCGGTCCCGGAGGACAGATACGCAGTATTTT.

This chain links TRBV7-8 with TRBJ2-5; tentatively, D is TRBD1 (5 bases). This CDR3 comprises 17 residues. V shed 2 bases and J shed 5 bases, with 21 bases lying between them. Looked up from germline, CDR1 is SGHVS and CDR2 is FQNEAQ. The CDR3 coding sequence is TGTGCCAGCAGCTTATTGCTGTCTCTCACTGGGGCGGAGACCCAGTACTTC. This sequence encodes CASSLLLSLTGAETQYF. The whole variable domain, filled in from reference TRBV7-8 and TRBJ2-5, reads GAGVSQSPRYKVAKRGQDVALRCDPISGHVSLFWYQQALGQGPEFLTYFQNEAQLDKSGLPSDRFFAERPEGSVSTLKIQRTQQEDSAVYLCASSLLLSLTGAETQYFGPGTRLLVL.

This rearrangement joins TRBV4-1 to TRBJ1-1; no definite D call. The germline CDR1 and CDR2 sequences are MGHRA and YSYEKL. Trimming took off 4 bases at V and 8 bases at J, with 11 bases between the two ends. This CDR3 spans 12 amino acids. CDR3: CASSLLGVEAFF. For the CDR3, the DNA is TGCGCCAGCAGCCTTCTAGGCGTGGAAGCTTTCTTT.

The rearrangement uses TRBV19 and TRBJ1-5; tentative D call: TRBD1 (5 bases). The germline CDR1 and CDR2 sequences are LNHDA and SQIVND (reference sequence). V was trimmed by 7 bases and J by 7 bases, leaving 20 bases between them. The CDR3 length is 15 residues. CDR3 bases: TGTGCCAGTAACCAAGTGCAGGGATTGAGGCAGCCCCAGCATTTT. This gives the protein CASNQVQGLRQPQHF.

J is TRBJ1-2 and V is TRBV6-6, with D maybe TRBD1 (5 bases). V lost 0 bases and J lost 7, with 12 bases in between. Germline V gene data show CDR1 as MNHNY and CDR2 as SVGAGI (reference sequence). The CDR3 has 14 amino acids. CDR3 sequence (DNA): TGTGCCAGCAGTTACTCGACCAGGGCTGGTGGCTACACCTTC. This sequence encodes CASSYSTRAGGYTF.

This rearrangement joins TRBV7-6 to TRBJ2-5; TRBD2 aligns across 10 bases. V lost 1 base, J lost 0 bases, and 5 bases stayed unmatched. Germline V gene sequence: CDR1 SGHVS, CDR2 FNYEAQ. The CDR3 totals 17 residues. DNA for the CDR3: TGTGCCAGCAGCTTAGGCCTAGCGGGGGCCTACCAAGAGACCCAGTACTTC. Translation: CASSLGLAGAYQETQYF.

Of note for this clone: Germline is not matched at one junction end, which may reflect a read error. V and J are TRBV7-3 and TRBJ2-1, with 8 bases matching TRBD2. This CDR3 spans 15 amino acids. The germline gives CDR1 SGHTA, CDR2 FQGTGA. The CDR3 DNA reads as TGTGCCAGCAGCCTAACTAGCGGACTCTACAATGAGCAGTTCTTC. Its translation: CASSLTSGLYNEQFF. Full variable domain (rest looked up from reference TRBV7-3 and TRBJ2-1): GAGVSQTPSNKVTEKGKYVELRCDPISGHTALYWYRQSLGQGPEFLIYFQGTGAADDSGLPNDRFFAVRPEGSVSTLKIQRTERGDSAVYLCASSLTSGLYNEQFFGPGTRLTVL.

This clone showed up just a few times. The chain joins TRBV14 to TRBJ1-2; D is ambiguous. The CDR3 extends over 14 amino acids. Germline V gene data show CDR1 as SGHDN and CDR2 as FVKESK. V dropped 0 bases and J dropped 4 bases, with 9 bases sitting between them. CDR3 in amino acids: CASSQEAGAYGYTF. The CDR3, as DNA: TGTGCCAGCAGCCAAGAAGCGGGCGCCTATGGCTACACCTTC.

The genes are TRBV19 and TRBJ2-5; 13 positions agree with TRBD2. Germline V lookup: CDR1 LNHDA, CDR2 SQIVND (reference sequence). V lost 8 bases and J lost 2; bases outside the gene matches: 5. This CDR3 is built from 15 residues. CDR3 coding DNA: TGTGCCAGTCGACTAGCGGGGGGTTCACAAGAGACCCAGTACTTC. Amino acid sequence: CASRLAGGSQETQYF.